This TCR beta chain was identified in a study of blood T cell repertoires in COVID-19. Generated by immunoSEQ multiplex PCR, the TCRdb table keeps only in-frame clones and is missing some. The table shows about 110,000 clones, with 75% to 80% occurring only once. This CDR3 comprises 18 residues. Trimming cost V 0 bases and J 7 bases, with 21 bases left between them. CDR1 LGHNA and CDR2 YNFKEQ come from the germline V gene. Sequenced: peripheral blood. The V and J genes are TRBV4-2 and TRBJ1-4; tentative D call: TRBD1 (6 bases). The receptor's source is a woman older than 75 with active or convalescent COVID-19. The CDR3 sequence: CASSQDVPGQREGEKLFF. The CDR3 nucleotides read TGTGCCAGCAGCCAAGATGTCCCCGGACAGAGGGAGGGTGAAAAACTGTTTTTT.